Below, 24 T cell receptor beta chains from the same sample are listed, as sequenced in a study of blood T cell repertoires in COVID-19. Some clones are missing from TCRdb's copy, which holds only in-frame ones; the method was immunoSEQ multiplex PCR. The table lists roughly 250,000 clones, 85% to 95% of them singletons. Sequences were obtained from PBMCs or T cells enriched from blood (not recorded which). Every receptor here comes from a woman in her late teens or twenties who had recovered from COVID-19.

Only a few counts were recorded for this clone. This sequence joins TRBV6-5 and TRBJ1-2, with 7 positions matching TRBD1. CDR3 length: 13 amino acids. CDR1 is MNHEY and CDR2 is SVGAGI in the germline V gene. The V segment lost 4 bases and the J segment 7 bases; nucleotides outside the gene matches: 6. The CDR3 coding sequence is TGTGCCAGCAGTTTCCGTCAGGGGGTTGGCTACACCTTC. Translating it yields CASSFRQGVGYTF.

The chain couples TRBV19 to TRBJ1-4; TRBD1 matches at 7 bases. CDR3 length equals 14 residues. Germline V gene data show CDR1 as LNHDA and CDR2 as SQIVND (reference sequence). Trimming at V came to 7 bases and at J to 2 bases, leaving 4 bases not matched to a gene. CDR3 sequence (DNA): TGTGCCAGTACCCCGACAGGGACTAATGAAAAACTGTTTTTT. Amino acid sequence: CASTPTGTNEKLFF. The whole variable domain, remainder taken from reference TRBV19 and TRBJ1-4, is DGGITQSPKYLFRKEGQNVTLSCEQNLNHDAMYWYRQDPGQGLRLIYYSQIVNDFQKGDIAEGYSVSREKKESFPLTVTSAQKNPTAFYLCASTPTGTNEKLFFGSGTQLSVL.

This sequence joins TRBV7-3 and TRBJ2-1; 12 bases match TRBD2. The V and J ends lost 5 bases and 8 bases, in that order; junction bases with no gene match: 10. Germline values: CDR1 SGHTA, CDR2 FQGTGA. This CDR3 contains 16 residues. The CDR3 DNA reads as TGTGCCAGCAGCCCCGGAACGACTAGCGGGGGCTATGAGCAGTTCTTC. As protein: CASSPGTTSGGYEQFF.

This chain links TRBV4-2 with TRBJ1-2; no firm D call. The CDR3 has 15 residues. The germline V gene encodes CDR1 LGHNA and CDR2 YNFKEQ. Trimming stripped 0 bases from V and 4 bases from J, with 12 bases between. CDR3 nucleotide sequence: TGTGCCAGCAGCCAAGATTCTCACACCCTCTATGGCTACACCTTC. It is translated as CASSQDSHTLYGYTF.

V and J are TRBV28 and TRBJ1-2; 7 nucleotides align to TRBD1. J gave up 6 bases and V 4 bases, and 11 bases lay outside the gene matches. Germline V gene sequence: CDR1 MDHEN, CDR2 SYDVKM. The CDR3 runs to 15 residues. CDR3 bases: TGTGCCAGCAGTTACCCCACAGGGGTCGGAGATGGCTACACCTTC. Translated: CASSYPTGVGDGYTF.

The CDR3 sequence is CASSLVGGAPTGELFF. CDR3 nucleotide sequence: TGTGCCAGCAGCTTAGTCGGGGGGGCGCCTACCGGGGAGCTGTTTTTT. The genes are TRBV11-2 and TRBJ2-2; 8 bases map to TRBD2. CDR1 and CDR2 from the germline V gene are SGHAT and FQNNGV. V lost 1 base, J lost 5 bases, and 6 bases stayed unmatched. CDR3 length: 16 amino acids. Variable domain in full (rest from reference TRBV11-2 and TRBJ2-2): EAGVAQSPRYKIIEKRQSVAFWCNPISGHATLYWYQQILGQGPKLLIQFQNNGVVDDSQLPKDRFSAERLKGVDSTLKIQPAKLEDSAVYLCASSLVGGAPTGELFFGEGSRLTVL.

The chain carries TRBV6-5 and TRBJ2-7; tentatively, D is TRBD2 (6 bases). V lost 1 base and J lost 6, with 7 bases in between. The CDR3 loop spans 12 amino acids. Per germline, CDR1 MNHEY and CDR2 SVGAGI. CDR3 sequence: CASSYLGGEQYF. CDR3 nucleotide sequence: TGTGCCAGCAGTTACTTGGGGGGCGAGCAGTACTTC.

V and J are TRBV6-5 and TRBJ2-7; perhaps TRBD2 as D (5 bases). V was shortened by 3 bases and J by 6 bases, with 6 bases between the two germline ends. The germline V gene has CDR1 MNHEY and CDR2 SVGAGI. CDR3 length: 11 residues. This CDR3 reads CASSYRGEQYF. The CDR3 DNA is TGTGCCAGCAGTTATCGGGGCGAGCAGTACTTC.

This clone appeared once. The chain is built from TRBV30 and TRBJ1-5; D perhaps matches TRBD1 (5 bases). Germline assignment: CDR1 GTSNPN and CDR2 SVGIG (reference sequence). The CDR3 runs to 14 residues. Trimming cost V 1 base and J 3 bases, with 10 bases left between them. The chain's CDR3 is CAWSGQPYNQPQHF. In nucleotides, the CDR3 is TGTGCCTGGAGTGGACAGCCTTACAATCAGCCCCAGCATTTT. The whole variable domain, filled in from reference TRBV30 and TRBJ1-5, reads SQTIHQWPATLVQPVGSPLSLECTVEGTSNPNLYWYRQAAGRGLQLLFYSVGIGQISSEVPQNLSASRPQDRQFILSSKKLLLSDSGFYLCAWSGQPYNQPQHFGDGTRLSIL.

This chain joins TRBV18 and TRBJ2-3; 7 nucleotides line up with TRBD1. The junction had 9 bases not matched to a gene; V was cut back by 5 bases and J by 4 bases. This CDR3 is built from 15 residues. Per germline, CDR1 KGHSH and CDR2 LQKENI. The CDR3 spells CASSSNRGGADTQYF. The CDR3 nucleotides read TGTGCCAGCTCATCAAACAGGGGTGGCGCAGATACGCAGTATTTT. Together with reference TRBV18 and TRBJ2-3, the CDR3 gives the full variable domain: NAGVMQNPRHLVRRRGQEARLRCSPMKGHSHVYWYRQLPEEGLKFMVYLQKENIIDESGMPKERFSAEFPKEGPSILRIQQVVRGDSAAYFCASSSNRGGADTQYFGPGTRLTVL.

V gene TRBV23-1 combines with J gene TRBJ2-1; D possibly corresponds to TRBD1 (6 bases). TRBV23-1 qualifies as an ORF whose function is uncertain. V lost 8 bases, J lost 7 bases, and 18 bases lay in between. The CDR3 sequence is 14 residues long. DNA of the CDR3: TGCGCCAGCGTCAAAGGGGGAGAGGCGAATGAGCAGTTCTTC. Translated, it gives CASVKGGEANEQFF.

Only one count was recorded for this clone. V usage is TRBV7-9 and J usage is TRBJ1-2, with D perhaps TRBD1 (5 bases). Trimming cost V 2 bases and J 8 bases, with 15 bases left between them. Germline CDR1 SEHNR, CDR2 FQNEAQ (reference sequence). The CDR3 has 14 amino acids. This CDR3 is CASSLWPRQWGYTF. The CDR3 nucleotides are TGTGCCAGCAGCTTATGGCCGAGACAGTGGGGCTACACCTTC.

This clone came up once. This chain uses TRBV7-9 with TRBJ1-2; perhaps TRBD1 as D (5 bases). Trimming left V 4 bases short and J 6 bases short, with 12 bases between. Germline CDR1 reads SEHNR; CDR2 reads FQNEAQ (reference sequence). CDR3 length: 13 amino acids. CDR3 region: CASSSTGPDGYTF. DNA for the CDR3: TGTGCCAGCAGCTCCACAGGCCCCGATGGCTACACCTTC.

The chain carries TRBV7-2 and TRBJ1-1, with TRBD1 as a possible D gene (6 bases). The CDR3 extends over 14 amino acids. V dropped 5 bases and J dropped 7 bases, with 17 bases sitting between them. Germline CDR1 reads SGHTA; CDR2 reads FQGNSA. CDR3 DNA sequence: TGTGCCAGCAGCCGCTCCTCAGGGGCCCGTGAAGCTTTCTTT. Translation: CASSRSSGAREAFF.

The chain uses TRBV5-8 and TRBJ2-7; D is unresolved. The CDR3 sequence is 14 residues long. From germline, CDR1 is SGHTS and CDR2 YDEGEE. Trimming took 3 bases from V and 0 from J, leaving 10 bases between them. The DNA for the CDR3 is TGTGCCAGCAGCTCCATTGTCCCCTCCTACGAGCAGTACTTC. It specifies CASSSIVPSYEQYF.

The chain carries TRBV27 and TRBJ1-1; 9 bases fit TRBD1. With V trimmed by 1 base and J by 11 bases, 8 bases remained unmatched. CDR3 length equals 14 residues. CDR1 and CDR2 (germline): MNHEY, SMNVEV (reference sequence). The CDR3 is CASSLLDRGGTAFF. The CDR3 DNA follows: TGTGCCAGCAGTTTATTGGACAGGGGAGGGACGGCTTTCTTT.

To note about this clone: A junction end diverges from the germline sequence, so it may reflect a read error. The chain employs TRBV5-5 and TRBJ1-4; TRBD1 matches 8 bases. The CDR3 is 12 amino acids. CDR1 is SGHKS, CDR2 YYEKEE, per germline (reference sequence). CDR3 nucleotide sequence: TGTGCCAGCAGCTTGGAGGGACAGGATTCTTCGTTT. Translation: CASSLEGQDSSF.

V usage is TRBV21-1 and J usage is TRBJ1-1; TRBD1 was called by the table and not checked on the DNA. TRBV21-1 corresponds to a pseudogene. The CDR3 is 17 amino acids. The CDR3 here is CASSKGDRGPRDTEAFF. In nucleotides, the CDR3 is TGTGCCAGCAGCAAAGGGGACAGGGGGCCCCGGGACACTGAAGCTTTCTTT.

The chain carries TRBV5-1 and TRBJ2-1, with TRBD2 matching over 10 bases. The junction had 3 bases not matched to a gene; V was cut back by 0 bases and J by 3 bases. Germline loops: CDR1 SGHRS, CDR2 YFSETQ. The CDR3 loop spans 16 amino acids. CDR3 sequence (DNA): TGCGCCAGCAGCTTGGAGGTAGCGGGAGGCTACAATGAGCAGTTCTTC. This codes for CASSLEVAGGYNEQFF.

In its sample, this clone was seen a few times. For the CDR3, the DNA is TGTGCCATCAGTGAGTCCGGACAGGGGGCCGGGGAGCTGTTTTTT. This sequence encodes CAISESGQGAGELFF. The chain combines TRBV10-3 with TRBJ2-2; 10 bases fit TRBD1. Germline CDR1 ENHRY, CDR2 SYGVKD. The CDR3 runs 15 residues. J gave up 6 bases and V 0 bases, and 1 base lay outside the gene matches.

CDR3: CASSPGQETQYF. The CDR3 nucleotides are TGTGCCAGTAGTCCAGGGCAAGAGACCCAGTACTTC. The V gene is TRBV19, the J gene TRBJ2-5; D is perhaps TRBD1 (5 bases). Germline CDR1 LNHDA, CDR2 SQIVND (reference sequence). The CDR3 runs to 12 residues. The V end was cut by 5 bases, the J end by 2 bases, with 6 bases between.

The V and J genes are TRBV5-1 and TRBJ2-1, with 11 positions matching TRBD1. V dropped 7 bases and J dropped 5; count of bases not matched to a gene: 11. Germline assignment: CDR1 SGHRS and CDR2 YFSETQ. The CDR3 is 16 amino acids. CDR3 in DNA: TGCGCCAGCTCGGACCGGGACAGGGGGATGCACAATGAGCAGTTCTTC. It specifies CASSDRDRGMHNEQFF.

The rearrangement uses TRBV18 and TRBJ2-2, with D tentatively TRBD1 (6 bases). Germline CDR1 KGHSH, CDR2 LQKENI. CDR3 length: 16 amino acids. V lost 4 bases to trimming and J lost 1 base, with 13 bases between them. The CDR3 here is CASSHGQGRNTGELFF. The CDR3 DNA follows: TGTGCCAGCTCACACGGGCAGGGGAGGAACACCGGGGAGCTGTTTTTT.

This chain connects TRBV13 to TRBJ1-4; D is unclear. Germline CDR1 PRHDT, CDR2 FYEKMQ (reference sequence). V lost 3 bases and J 8 bases, leaving 16 bases between the germline ends. This CDR3 region has 15 residues. CDR3 sequence reads: CASSFFGEGGEKLFF. The CDR3 coding sequence is TGTGCCAGCAGCTTCTTCGGGGAAGGTGGGGAAAAACTGTTTTTT.